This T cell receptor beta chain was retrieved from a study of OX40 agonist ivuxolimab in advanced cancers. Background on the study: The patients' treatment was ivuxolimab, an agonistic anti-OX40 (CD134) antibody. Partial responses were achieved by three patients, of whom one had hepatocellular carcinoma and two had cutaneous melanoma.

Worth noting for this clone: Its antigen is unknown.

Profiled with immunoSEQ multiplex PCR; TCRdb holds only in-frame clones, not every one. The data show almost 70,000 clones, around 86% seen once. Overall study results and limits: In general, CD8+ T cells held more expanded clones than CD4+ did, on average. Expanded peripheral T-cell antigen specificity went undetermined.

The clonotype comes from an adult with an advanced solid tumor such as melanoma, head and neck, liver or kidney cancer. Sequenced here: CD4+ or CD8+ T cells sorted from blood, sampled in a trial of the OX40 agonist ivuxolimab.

In DNA form, the CDR3 reads TGCGCCAGCAGCTTGGGAGACCGTTCGTCAGAATCCACCTTC. This encodes CASSLGDRSSESTF. The V gene is TRBV5-1, the J gene TRBJ1-2; no clear D. V lost 0 bases and J lost 13, with 19 bases in between. CDR3 size: 14 residues. CDR1 is SGHRS, CDR2 YFSETQ, per germline.